This TCR beta chain was identified in a study of follicular helper T cells after annual influenza vaccination. The table came from immunoSEQ multiplex PCR; TCRdb's copy has only in-frame clones and leaves some out. The sample lists more than 10,000 clones; less than 80% were seen once. The CDR3 covers 13 residues. Germline CDR1 is MNHNS and CDR2 is SASEGT. The V and J ends lost 1 base and 2 bases respectively, with 4 bases between them. This rearrangement joins TRBV6-1 to TRBJ2-3; D is unclear. This receptor was obtained from an adult who received the influenza vaccine. This sample comprised CXCR5- memory CD4+ T cells sorted from blood, obtained 6 weeks after influenza vaccination. Here the CDR3 DNA reads TGTGCCAGCAGTGAAGGCTCCACAGATACGCAGTATTTT. Protein: CASSEGSTDTQYF.